Listed below are T cell receptor beta chains from one sample, sequenced in a study of Tregs in tolerant kidney transplant recipients. Repertoires were generated with immunoSEQ multiplex PCR, while TCRdb's copy carries only in-frame clones and drops some. Among about 72,000 clones listed, around nine tenths were seen once. Sequenced material: CD8+ T cells from blood, taken before the transplant. The source of these receptors is a human donor who received a combined kidney and bone marrow transplant. Both conserved end residues are part of each CDR3. Each record gives: V gene, J gene, CDR3 protein.

TRBV4-1	TRBJ2-7	CASSQGGTGKTYEQYF
TRBV14	TRBJ1-2	CASSQVSLPNYGYTF
TRBV15	TRBJ1-6	CATSRATAGPYNSPLHF
TRBV6-4	TRBJ2-2	CASSPEGSSTGELFF
TRBV7-2	TRBJ2-1	CASSGPGTSVAQGREQFF
TRBV6-6	TRBJ1-1	CASSGGRTEAFF
TRBV19	TRBJ1-2	CASSIGTGGSYGYTF
TRBV11-3	TRBJ1-1	CASSARTVLNTEAFF
TRBV5-6	TRBJ2-7	CASSEGTAYEQYF
TRBV7-9	TRBJ1-4	CASSLPDEKLFF
TRBV21-1	TRBJ1-5	CASSKTWGSNQPQHF
TRBV7-9	TRBJ2-7	CASSSTLTGHTSYEQYF
TRBV7-2	TRBJ2-7	CASSPTGTYEQYF